The 28 T cell receptor beta chains in this list originate from one sample, sequenced in a study of CD8 T cells in ankylosing spondylitis. Their antigens remain unidentified. Study conclusions and caveats: The study identified a TCR beta motif of roughly eight highly homologous variants that appeared characteristic of ankylosing spondylitis blood.

Via MiXCR, TCRdb re-called the 5' RACE reads, giving one row per CDR3 protein. The sample records roughly 90,000 distinct CDR3 sequences, just under 9% being singletons. The sequenced sample was blood, either unsorted or a sorted T cell fraction (not recorded which). The receptors originated from a male donor with ankylosing spondylitis.

The CDR3 bases are TGTGCCAGCAGTGCCGACCCCCTGGCTGCCGAGCAGTACGTC. Encoded protein: CASSADPLAAEQYV. The chain has TRBV12-3 or TRBV12-4 and TRBJ2-7; D not certain. V gave up 5 bases and J gave up 6 bases, with 17 bases separating them. The CDR3 spans 14 residues.

This clonotype was observed a handful of times. The chain couples TRBV6-7 to TRBJ2-7; 7 bases match TRBD2. TRBV6-7 is treated as an ORF (open reading frame) with a function not yet certain. V dropped 6 bases and J dropped 5; count of bases not matched to a gene: 28. The CDR3 is 20 amino acids. In DNA, the CDR3 is TGTGCCAGCAGCCATTTTGGGGGGGTAAGGGCGGGAGTAATGGAGGACGAGCAGTACGTC. Its protein is CASSHFGGVRAGVMEDEQYV.

J is TRBJ2-7 and V is TRBV5-1, with no clear D. This CDR3 has 13 residues. The ends were cut back, 4 bases at V and 1 base at J, with 9 bases in the middle. Germline CDR1 reads SGHRS; CDR2 reads YFSETQ. CDR3 DNA sequence: TGCGCCAGCAGCCCGGCGAAATCCTACGAGCAGTACTTC. It codes for CASSPAKSYEQYF.

This clonotype was detected many times. This chain uses TRBV3-1 with TRBJ2-7, with 7 bases matching TRBD2. The length of the CDR3 is 15 residues. The V gene's germline CDR1 is LGHDT and CDR2 YNNKEL (reference sequence). The V segment lost 2 bases and the J segment 6 bases; nucleotides outside the gene matches: 10. In DNA form, the CDR3 reads TGTGCCAGCAGCCAAAAGGGCGGGGGAGTCGGCGAGCAGTACGTC. This codes for CASSQKGGGVGEQYV.

This clonotype was observed at least ten times. This chain connects TRBV7-8 to TRBJ2-1, with 7 bases aligning to TRBD2. The CDR3 spans 16 residues. CDR1 and CDR2 from the germline V gene are SGHVS and FQNEAQ. The trim removed 3 bases at V and 7 bases at J, leaving 12 bases unmatched. CDR3 bases: TGTGCCAGCAGCTTGAGGGGCGGGCTAGCGGTAAATGAGCAGTTCTTC. Translated, it gives CASSLRGGLAVNEQFF.

This clonotype was recorded a few times. J is TRBJ2-1 and V is TRBV5-1; 12 bases match TRBD2. Per germline, CDR1 SGHRS and CDR2 YFSETQ. Losses at the gene ends were 4 bases for V and 7 bases for J; bases not matched to a gene: 9. CDR3 length: 16 residues. The CDR3 loop reads CASSRWVGLAGNEQFF. The CDR3 DNA reads TGCGCCAGCAGCAGGTGGGTCGGACTAGCGGGAAATGAGCAGTTCTTC.

Many counts were recorded for this clonotype. V is TRBV20-1 and J is TRBJ1-1; a weak D match, TRBD1 (5 bases). The CDR3 covers 15 residues. V lost 0 bases to trimming and J lost 2 bases, with 13 bases between them. Germline V CDR1 and CDR2: DFQATT, SNEGSKA (reference sequence). The DNA for the CDR3 is TGCAGTGCTAGAGATGCCCCGACAGTTAACACTGAAGCTTTCTTT. Translated, it gives CSARDAPTVNTEAFF.

This clonotype was seen repeatedly, ten times or more. The V and J genes are TRBV12-3 or TRBV12-4 and TRBJ2-5; 9 nucleotides line up with TRBD2. The CDR3 covers 17 residues. Losses at the gene ends were 1 base for V and 5 bases for J; bases not matched to a gene: 11. As DNA, the CDR3 is TGTGCCAGCAGTTTAGGGACTAGCGAACTCAGAGGGGAGACCCAGTACTTC. Translated: CASSLGTSELRGETQYF.

Only a few counts were recorded for this clonotype. The gene calls are TRBV20-1 and TRBJ2-1, with TRBD2 identical over 9 bases. V lost 2 bases and J lost 3; bases outside the gene matches: 11. Germline CDR1 and CDR2: DFQATT and SNEGSKA (reference sequence). The CDR3 length is 17 residues. This chain's CDR3 is CSARPRLAGVIYNEQFF. DNA of the CDR3: TGCAGTGCTAGACCCCGGTTAGCGGGAGTCATCTACAATGAGCAGTTCTTC.

This clonotype occurred many times. The genes are TRBV6-4 and TRBJ2-3; no firm D call. Per the germline V gene, CDR1 is MRHNA and CDR2 is SNTAGT. The CDR3 is 13 amino acids. Between the trimmed V and J ends, which lost 0 bases and 3 bases, there was a span of 4 bases. CDR3 sequence: CASSDSTTDTQYF. CDR3 coding DNA: TGTGCCAGCAGTGACTCGACGACAGATACGCAGTATTTT.

This clonotype was seen many times. The chain links TRBV5-6 to TRBJ2-3; D might be TRBD2 (6 bases). Germline values: CDR1 SGHDT, CDR2 YYEEEE. Trimming removed 4 bases from V and 4 bases from J, with 10 bases in between. This CDR3 is built from 13 residues. DNA for the CDR3: TGTGCCAGCAGCATCGGGAGTCCAGATACGCAGTATTTT. It specifies CASSIGSPDTQYF. Supplemented by reference TRBV5-6 and TRBJ2-3, the full variable domain reads DAGVTQSPTHLIKTRGQQVTLRCSPKSGHDTVSWYQQALGQGPQFIFQYYEEEERQRGNFPDRFSGHQFPNYSSELNVNALLLGDSALYLCASSIGSPDTQYFGPGTRLTVL.

On this clonotype: At one boundary the junction diverges from the germline segment, which might be a read error. V is TRBV6-6 and J is TRBJ1-4, with D possibly being TRBD1 (6 bases). The CDR3 has 13 residues. The V gene's germline CDR1 is MNHNY and CDR2 SVGAGI (reference sequence). In nucleotides, the CDR3 is TGTGCCAGCAGTTACTCAGGGGGTGAAAAACTGTATTTT. This sequence encodes CASSYSGGEKLYF.

This clonotype was picked up a small number of times. The chain recombines TRBV7-9 with TRBJ2-7, with D hard to call. This CDR3 is 12 amino acids long. The germline V gene encodes CDR1 SEHNR and CDR2 FQNEAQ (reference sequence). V gave up 1 base and J gave up 5 bases, with 6 bases separating them. The CDR3 nucleotides read TGTGCCAGCAGCTTAGACCACCACGAGCAGTACTTC. This encodes CASSLDHHEQYF.

In this sample, this clonotype turned up a few times. In nucleotides, the CDR3 is TGTGCCTGGAGTGTACGGGACAAGTCCTACGAGCAGTACTTC. It encodes CAWSVRDKSYEQYF. J is TRBJ2-7 and V is TRBV30; D might be TRBD1 (6 bases). CDR1 GTSNPN and CDR2 SVGIG come from the germline V gene (reference sequence). Trimming cost V 0 bases and J 1 base, with 10 bases left between them. The CDR3 is 14 amino acids. The full variable domain, completed using reference TRBV30 and TRBJ2-7, is SQTIHQWPATLVQPVGSPLSLECTVEGTSNPNLYWYRQAAGRGLQLLFYSVGIGQISSEVPQNLSASRPQDRQFILSSKKLLLSDSGFYLCAWSVRDKSYEQYFGPGTRLTVT.

This clonotype was counted many times. The J gene is TRBJ2-1, the V gene TRBV12-5; 9 bases map to TRBD2. This CDR3 is 15 amino acids long. From germline, CDR1 is LGHNT and CDR2 FRNRAP. V was clipped by 4 bases and J by 5 bases; unmatched bases: 6. The CDR3 here is CASGSGTSPNNEQFF. DNA of the CDR3: TGTGCTAGTGGTTCCGGGACTAGCCCGAACAATGAGCAGTTCTTC.

This clonotype has a count of ten or more. This rearrangement joins TRBV12-3 or TRBV12-4 to TRBJ2-2, with D maybe TRBD1 (5 bases). This CDR3 comprises 12 residues. Trimming cost V 7 bases and J 9 bases, with 12 bases left between them. CDR3 sequence: CASTPWGWELFF. CDR3 DNA: TGTGCCAGCACCCCTTGGGGCTGGGAGCTGTTTTTT.

This chain uses TRBV20-1 with TRBJ2-1, with 12 bases fitting TRBD2. Germline values: CDR1 DFQATT, CDR2 SNEGSKA (reference sequence). The CDR3 is made up of 16 amino acids. V trimming: 0 bases; J trimming: 2 bases; junction bases outside the gene matches: 2. The CDR3 reads CSARDRTSGTYNEQFF. The CDR3 DNA is TGCAGTGCTAGAGATAGGACTAGCGGGACCTACAATGAGCAGTTCTTC.

This clonotype was picked up many times. This rearrangement joins TRBV7-2 to TRBJ2-2, with 7 bases aligning to TRBD2. V trimming: 7 bases; J trimming: 7 bases; junction bases outside the gene matches: 9. Germline V gene data show CDR1 as SGHTA and CDR2 as FQGNSA. This CDR3 comprises 14 residues. The CDR3 DNA follows: TGTGCCAGCACCCCTCGGGGGGTCGACGGGGAGCTGTTTTTT. Protein: CASTPRGVDGELFF.

This clonotype was seen a few times. The chain recombines TRBV20-1 with TRBJ2-7; no clear D gene. The germline V gene encodes CDR1 DFQATT and CDR2 SNEGSKA (reference sequence). The CDR3 is 14 residues long. Trimming cost V 0 bases and J 4 bases, with 13 bases left between them. The CDR3 sequence: CSARDQSFPYEQYV. CDR3 bases: TGCAGTGCTAGAGATCAATCCTTTCCATACGAGCAGTACGTC.

This clonotype was counted many times. The CDR3 protein is CASSTLGETQYF. CDR3 DNA sequence: TGCGCCAGCAGCACCCTGGGAGAGACCCAGTACTTC. The chain carries TRBV5-1 and TRBJ2-5; no clear D. This CDR3 has 12 amino acids. V lost 4 bases and J lost 4, with 8 bases in between. Germline values: CDR1 SGHRS, CDR2 YFSETQ.

This clonotype was seen at least ten times. The chain uses TRBV10-2 and TRBJ2-7; 8 nucleotides line up with TRBD2. The CDR3 contains 13 residues. The ends lost 4 bases at V and 2 bases at J; junction bases unmatched: 1. Per germline, CDR1 WSHSY and CDR2 SAAADI. CDR3 loop: CASSVLAAYEQYF. The CDR3 coding sequence is TGCGCCAGCAGTGTACTAGCGGCCTACGAGCAGTACTTC.

This clonotype occurred a few times. This rearrangement joins TRBV20-1 to TRBJ2-1; TRBD1 might be the D (6 bases). The CDR3 covers 15 residues. With 5 bases removed from V and 4 bases from J, the gap between germline ends came to 18 bases. Germline loops: CDR1 DFQATT, CDR2 SNEGSKA (reference sequence). As DNA, the CDR3 is TGCAGTGCTGCGGATCCGAACAGGGTATACAATGAGCAGTTCTTC. Translated: CSAADPNRVYNEQFF.

This clonotype was seen repeatedly, ten times or more. The V call is TRBV5-6, the J call TRBJ1-1, with D unresolved. In germline, CDR1 is SGHDT, CDR2 YYEEEE. V lost 0 bases, J lost 7 bases, and 10 bases lay in between. The CDR3 is 13 amino acids. In nucleotides, the CDR3 is TGTGCCAGCAGCTTGGGTATTGACAATGAAGCTTTCTTT. Amino acid sequence: CASSLGIDNEAFF.

This clonotype was detected a few times. This chain joins TRBV28 and TRBJ2-1; TRBD1 aligns across 7 bases. The germline CDR1 and CDR2 sequences are MDHEN and SYDVKM. The CDR3 length is 13 residues. V lost 4 bases, J lost 6 bases, and 3 bases stayed unmatched. The DNA of the CDR3 is TGTGCCAGCAGTTGGGGGACAGTCAATGAGCAGTTCTTC. This encodes CASSWGTVNEQFF.

J is TRBJ2-3 and V is TRBV19; TRBD2 matches at 8 bases. The germline CDR1 and CDR2 sequences are LNHDA and SQIVND (reference sequence). V dropped 7 bases and J dropped 6; count of bases not matched to a gene: 15. The CDR3 spans 16 residues. The chain's CDR3 is CASTPRIAGHSDTQYF. The CDR3 coding sequence is TGTGCCAGTACCCCTCGGATAGCGGGACATTCGGATACGCAGTATTTT.

This clonotype has more than one count but fewer than ten. The rearrangement uses TRBV11-2 and TRBJ2-7; TRBD1 matches 11 bases. CDR1 is SGHAT, CDR2 FQNNGV, per germline. V shed 3 bases, J shed 5 bases, and the junction held 6 bases outside the gene matches. The CDR3 totals 15 residues. The chain's CDR3 is CASSFGTGGDHEQYV. The CDR3 region has the DNA TGTGCCAGCAGCTTCGGGACAGGGGGAGACCACGAGCAGTACGTC.

This clonotype was seen repeatedly, ten times or more. This rearrangement joins TRBV2 to TRBJ2-3, with D maybe TRBD2 (6 bases). This CDR3 spans 14 amino acids. Germline-derived CDR1 and CDR2 are SNHLY and FYNNEI. Trimming stripped 1 base from V and 5 bases from J, with 10 bases between. The CDR3 DNA reads TGTGCCAGCAGTGAAGGCGGGATGGTAGATACGCAGTATTTT. Its protein product is CASSEGGMVDTQYF. Combining the CDR3 with reference TRBV2 and TRBJ2-3 gives the whole variable domain EPEVTQTPSHQVTQMGQEVILRCVPISNHLYFYWYRQILGQKVEFLVSFYNNEISEKSEIFDDQFSVERPDGSNFTLKIRSTKLEDSAMYFCASSEGGMVDTQYFGPGTRLTVL.

This clonotype was counted only a few times. The chain combines TRBV7-9 with TRBJ1-1; a weak D match, TRBD1 (6 bases). The V and J ends lost 5 bases and 4 bases respectively, with 17 bases between them. The CDR3 extends over 15 amino acids. Germline V gives CDR1 SEHNR, CDR2 FQNEAQ (reference sequence). The CDR3 sequence: CASSARGPGGTEAFF. In DNA form, the CDR3 reads TGTGCCAGCAGCGCCAGGGGCCCCGGGGGCACTGAAGCTTTCTTT. Full variable domain (rest looked up from reference TRBV7-9 and TRBJ1-1): DTGVSQNPRHKITKRGQNVTFRCDPISEHNRLYWYRQTLGQGPEFLTYFQNEAQLEKSRLLSDRFSAERPKGSFSTLEIQRTEQGDSAMYLCASSARGPGGTEAFFGQGTRLTVV.